This TCR beta chain is from a study of tumor-infiltrating lymphocytes in primary liver carcinoma (TCRdb year 2017). Regarding the research as a whole: Hepatocellular carcinoma (four) or combined HCC and intrahepatic cholangiocarcinoma (one) was present in the five patients, who were three men and two women aged 30 to 69 years. The five patients had tumors of stage T1-T3 N0M0, with maximum diameters ranging from roughly 4.2 to 10 cm. Each sample produced roughly 3.65 to 7.13 million productive TCRbeta reads, and read depth showed no significant difference between tissue types. Across five regions of each liver tumor, along with adjacent normal tissue and blood, the study brought together TCRbeta repertoire sequencing, expression microarrays and whole-exome sequencing. TCRbeta repertoire sequencing covered 35 specimens from 5 patients: roughly 25 tumor regions, 5 adjacent noncancerous liver tissues and 5 peripheral blood samples. High reproducibility was observed for the technical replicate repertoires, with mean shared-clone rates around 0.9 and correlation coefficients above 0.95.

Study-level results and caveats: Only four or five patients were included in the study, and the authors note that the findings should be validated in a larger study. Only the TCR beta chain was sequenced, which likely underestimates true repertoire diversity because unpaired alpha chains were not captured. Repertoire overlap was found to be higher between tumor regions (mean around 35%) than between tumor-adjacent (roughly 17%) or tumor-blood (about 15%) pairs, consistent with antigen-driven expansion. Because the samples were bulk and unsorted, CD4+ and CD8+ T cell repertoires could not be compared. A significantly larger repertoire fraction was made up by the top 250 clones in tumors than in blood (p = 0.039).

Using a constant-region primer and ProtoScript II reverse transcriptase, TCRbeta-specific cDNA was reverse-transcribed from approximately 0.5 ug total RNA. The TCRbeta libraries were prepared through three rounds of nested multiplex PCR following a slightly modified ARM-PCR procedure. Each of the first two PCR rounds ran for about 9 cycles and used multiplex TRBV1-TRBV30 forward primers together with a Cbeta reverse primer. Sample barcodes and Illumina adapters were added in a final 25-cycle PCR using Deep VentR polymerase. Amplicons of 200-500 bp were gel-purified with a QIAquick gel extraction kit before sequencing. The TCRbeta amplicons were sequenced with 250-bp paired-end reads on an Illumina HiSeq 2500. Per the original workflow: Trimmomatic v0.33 was used to quality-trim the reads, and FLASH v1.2.11 was used to merge paired reads so that full CDR3 sequences could be recovered. V, D and J germline segments were assigned to the rearranged TCRbeta sequences by MiGEC v1.2.1b. Clonotype statistics, along with Shannon-Wiener diversity indices, were calculated using VDJtools v1.0.0. Except for diversity analysis, only each sample's 250 most abundant clonotypes were used in subsequent analyses to reduce sampling bias. The raw public data were reprocessed by TCRdb itself: fastp quality trimming at Q25, MiXCR clonotype calling, in-frame beta chains only. Entries that share a CDR3 protein sequence are merged under the most common genes and DNA. The V and J calls and clone size come from TCRdb's table, not from the authors' own analysis. The sample table lists tens of thousands of distinct CDR3 sequences, 69% of them with a count of one. Jointly, the top ten make up roughly 28% of the sample.

Without any cell sorting, total RNA and DNA were extracted together from about 20-30 mg of bulk tissue using the AllPrep DNA/RNA mini kit. Surgical resection was performed in China between November 2015 and early 2016 on about 5 patients with histopathologically diagnosed primary liver carcinoma. At the time of sampling, the patients were treatment-naive and had chronic HBV infection. Fresh tumor and adjacent tissue pieces were bisected, with one half stored in RNAlater at -80 degrees C and the other half sent for histology. A note on this clonotype: It lacks a known antigen. Relative to the germline gene, one junction end is altered; a read error may explain this.

Its CDR3 holds 15 amino acids, cysteine through phenylalanine. This entry keeps only the CDR3 DNA: 45 bases, framed from base 1. Per the germline V gene, SGHAT is the CDR1 and FQNNGV is the CDR2. The sequence joins TRBV11-2 to TRBJ2-7; possibly the D gene is TRBD2, per 5 matching bases. The specimen was tumor-adjacent normal liver tissue. The sequence was obtained from a middle-aged man with primary liver carcinoma and hepatitis B virus infection. The encoded CDR3 is CASSLESGISDEQYF. The nucleotides read TGTGCCAGCAGTTTAGAGTCCGGGATCTCTGACGAGCAGTACTTT.